This paragraph reports one TCR beta chain. Its antigen remains undetermined. No much larger clonotype is one base removed from it; base qualities were not supplied. The data were obtained in a study of T cell responses to AZD1222 COVID-19 vaccine (dated by TCRdb to 2020 to 2023). Study-wide context: A total of just over 230 trial participants underwent TCR sequencing, of whom some 200 had received two doses of AZD1222 and around 25 had received two doses of the MenACWY control vaccine. Trial participants were enrolled by age into subgroups of 18-55, 56-69 and 70-plus years, and 148, 28 and 57 TCR-sequenced participants, respectively, were included in these subgroups.

General study outcomes and caveats: Spike-specific TCR breadth and depth rose significantly after two AZD1222 doses compared with day 0 and with MenACWY recipients. Participants were mostly white British and included more females than males, and it was suggested by the authors that clonal diversity may have been underestimated. The 56-69-year group was small, and its depth increase did not reach significance, likely because of low power. Because no samples from the day 14 peak response were available, repertoires could be characterized only after the peak T cell response. Conclusions about previously exposed vaccinees are limited because only 6 or 7 AZD1222 recipients were SARS-CoV-2 seropositive at baseline. Reportedly, almost half of the unique spike-specific TCRs recognized epitopes lying outside the regions that are mutated in the B.1.351 and B.1.1.7 variants. The whole spike protein was spanned by vaccine-associated CD4 TCRs, and dominant responses were seen in regions 160-218 and 743-854.

Taken with the paper, the label for time point translates to: about 28 days (+/-7) after the second vaccine dose. AZD1222 recipients whose second dose came at about 4 weeks and those whose second dose came at about 12 weeks were combined into one group, since spike-specific TCR depth and breadth did not differ between the two schedules. Vaccinee samples were obtained from the UK trials COV001 and COV002, which included a single-blind randomized controlled phase 2/3 trial of AZD1222 (ChAdOx1 nCoV-19) in healthy adults. For TCRbeta chain sequencing, PBMC samples were collected from trial participants at day 0 and at day 28 after the second dose. The germline V gene specifies SGDLS as CDR1 and YYNGEE as CDR2. V has 3 bases trimmed and J has 0 bases trimmed; junction bases matching no gene number 8. Its CDR3 holds 17 amino acids, cysteine through phenylalanine. Solely the CDR3 DNA is kept, with 51 bases framed from the first base.

The CDR3 regions of human TCRbeta chains were analyzed by immunosequencing. The authors' analysis ran thus. Repertoire TCRs were checked for matches against a reference library of SARS-CoV-2-specific TCRs that had been generated using the MIRA antigen-specificity platform. Breadth was defined as the fraction of unique TCRs that were SARS-CoV-2-associated. Depth was defined as the fraction of total T cells that were SARS-CoV-2-associated. Each spike-specific TCR was assigned to its reactive spike region and to a CD4 or CD8 class using the MIRA data. Log10-transformed breadth and depth values were compared by one-way ANOVA with Sidak's multiple comparisons tests. TCRdb re-hosts the immuneACCESS table, in-frame sequences only. Its copies lack some clones; in the studies checked, an unresolved V gene accounts for under half of them, and the cause for the rest is not known. The D gene and trimming were derived from the DNA, and the V and J assignments and clone size from that table. This sample lists 250,000 to 300,000 clones; almost 95% were detected once. Clones ranked in the top ten supply about 0.5% of the sample.

The sequence was collected from an adult who received the AZD1222 COVID-19 vaccine. The source was peripheral blood, collected 28 days after the second AZD1222 dose. Recombination joined TRBV9 with TRBJ1-3; TRBD1 agrees with 8 junctional bases. The CDR3 loop reads CASSAPTGDNSGNTIYF. Read as DNA, the sequence is TGTGCCAGCAGCGCTCCGACAGGGGACAACTCTGGAAACACCATATATTTT.